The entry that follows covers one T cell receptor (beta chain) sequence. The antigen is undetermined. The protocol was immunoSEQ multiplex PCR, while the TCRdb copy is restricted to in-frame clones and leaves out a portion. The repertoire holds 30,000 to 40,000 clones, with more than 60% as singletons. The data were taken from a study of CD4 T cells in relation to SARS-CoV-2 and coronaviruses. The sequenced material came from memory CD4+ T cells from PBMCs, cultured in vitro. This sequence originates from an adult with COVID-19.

The CDR3 region is CASSLALRLWETQYF. Written as DNA, the CDR3 is TGTGCCAGCAGCTTAGCGCTTAGGTTGTGGGAGACCCAGTACTTC. The rearrangement uses TRBV7-6 and TRBJ2-5; D is undetermined. Trimming took 0 bases from V and 5 from J, leaving 13 bases between them. The CDR3 runs 15 residues. From germline, CDR1 is SGHVS and CDR2 FNYEAQ.